This section outlines one T cell receptor beta chain sequence together with its context. The identical CDR3 is also encoded by other nucleotide sequences in the sample. The CDR3 consists of 14 residues. CDR1 KGHSH and CDR2 LQKENI come from the germline V gene. The V and J ends lost 2 bases and 5 bases, in that order; junction bases with no gene match: 5. This sample was included in a study of Ad26.COV2.S vaccination and SARS-CoV-2 variants. Study background: Donor was assigned to the Ad26.COV2.S arm of trial COV1001.

Documented treatment: roughly 20 received Ad26.COV2.S at low or high dose, single or two shots; roughly 5 received placebo; per-sample allocation not given. Day 63 after the first injection of vaccine or placebo was the sampling time. Clones were read by immunoSEQ multiplex PCR, and TCRdb kept only the in-frame ones, dropping some. The sample lists hundreds of thousands of clones; around 92% were seen once. The chain uses TRBV18 and TRBJ2-7, with TRBD1 matching over 8 bases. The source material was peripheral blood, sampled in a trial of Ad26.COV2.S vaccine versus placebo. This clonotype was obtained from a person between 18 and 65 years old who received the Ad26.COV2.S COVID-19 vaccine or a placebo. The CDR3 region is CASSPRTGLDEQYF. As DNA, the CDR3 is TGTGCCAGCTCACCAAGGACAGGGCTTGACGAGCAGTACTTC.